This T cell receptor (beta chain) derives from a study of a mutant IDH1 vaccine in newly diagnosed glioma. The wider study: First vaccine doses came 4-6 weeks after radiotherapy alone, or with temozolomide cycles.

Turning to this clone: Its antigen remains unknown.

The germline gives CDR1 SGHTA, CDR2 FQGNSA. The V and J ends lost 4 bases and 0 bases, in that order; junction bases with no gene match: 2. CDR3 size: 14 residues. Noted time point: week 35, safety follow-up. Topical imiquimod was applied with each vaccine dose, which held 300 ug of mutant IDH1 20-mer peptide. Donors had new IDH1-mutant astrocytomas of WHO grade 3 or 4 (ATRX-lost). Sequenced by immunoSEQ multiplex PCR; TCRdb stores in-frame clones only, minus some. The profile shows roughly 26,000 clones, roughly 80% of them singletons. Overall study findings and caveats: No link was apparently found between pseudoprogression and changes in top peripheral T cell clonotypes.

The source is a man between 25 and 39 years old with glioma. This chain links TRBV7-2 with TRBJ2-7; 8 bases are a match to TRBD2. The sample was PBMCs, taken from a glioma patient whose treatment included an IDH1 peptide vaccine. CDR3 region: CASSSRGGSYEQYF. CDR3 DNA: TGTGCCAGCAGCTCCCGGGGGGGCTCCTACGAGCAGTACTTC. Full variable domain (rest looked up from reference TRBV7-2 and TRBJ2-7): GAGVSQSPSNKVTEKGKDVELRCDPISGHTALYWYRQSLGQGLEFLIYFQGNSAPDKSGLPSDRFSAERTGGSVSTLTIQRTQQEDSAVYLCASSSRGGSYEQYFGPGTRLTVT.